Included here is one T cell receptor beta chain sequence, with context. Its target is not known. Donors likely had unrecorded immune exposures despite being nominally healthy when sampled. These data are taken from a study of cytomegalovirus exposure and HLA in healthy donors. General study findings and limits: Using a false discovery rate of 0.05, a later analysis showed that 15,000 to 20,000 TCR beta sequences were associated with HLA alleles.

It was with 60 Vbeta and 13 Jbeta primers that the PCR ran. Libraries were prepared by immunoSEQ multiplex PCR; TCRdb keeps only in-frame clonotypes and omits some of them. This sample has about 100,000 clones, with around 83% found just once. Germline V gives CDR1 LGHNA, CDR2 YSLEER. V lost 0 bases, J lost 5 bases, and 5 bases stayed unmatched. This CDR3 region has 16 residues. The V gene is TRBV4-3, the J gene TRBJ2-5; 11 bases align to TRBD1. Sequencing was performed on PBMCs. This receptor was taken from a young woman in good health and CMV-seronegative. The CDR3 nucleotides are TGCGCCAGCAGCCAAGATGGGACAGGGGGTATGGAGACCCAGTACTTC. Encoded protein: CASSQDGTGGMETQYF.